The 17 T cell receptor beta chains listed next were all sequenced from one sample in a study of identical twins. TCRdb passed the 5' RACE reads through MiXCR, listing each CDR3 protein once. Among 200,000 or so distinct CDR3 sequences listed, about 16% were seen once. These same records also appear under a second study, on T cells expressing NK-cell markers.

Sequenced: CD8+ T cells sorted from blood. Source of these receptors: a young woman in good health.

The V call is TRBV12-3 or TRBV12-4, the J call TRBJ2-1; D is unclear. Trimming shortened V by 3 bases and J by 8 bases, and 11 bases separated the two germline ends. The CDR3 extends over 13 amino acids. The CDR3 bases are TGTGCCAGCAGTTTGACCCTCTCGTATGAGCAGTTCTTC. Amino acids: CASSLTLSYEQFF.

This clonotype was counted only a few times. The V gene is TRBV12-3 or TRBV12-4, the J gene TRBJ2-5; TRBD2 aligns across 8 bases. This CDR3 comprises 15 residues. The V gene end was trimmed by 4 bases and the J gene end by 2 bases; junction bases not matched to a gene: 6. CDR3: CASSSDGGGQETQYF. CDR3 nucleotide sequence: TGTGCCAGCAGTTCGGACGGGGGGGGTCAAGAGACCCAGTACTTC.

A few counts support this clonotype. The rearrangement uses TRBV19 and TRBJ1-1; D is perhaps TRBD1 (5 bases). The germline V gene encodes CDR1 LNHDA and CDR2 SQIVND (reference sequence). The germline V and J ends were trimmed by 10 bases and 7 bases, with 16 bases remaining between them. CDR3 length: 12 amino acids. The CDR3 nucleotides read TGTGCCACTGACCCCGGGGGGTATGAAGCTTTCTTT. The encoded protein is CATDPGGYEAFF.

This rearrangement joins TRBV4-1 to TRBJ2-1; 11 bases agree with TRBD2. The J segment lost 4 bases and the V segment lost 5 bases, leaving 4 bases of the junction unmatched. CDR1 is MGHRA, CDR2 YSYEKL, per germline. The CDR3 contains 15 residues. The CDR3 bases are TGCGCCAGCAGCTCCCGACTAGCGGGGTACAATGAGCAGTTCTTC. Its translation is CASSSRLAGYNEQFF.

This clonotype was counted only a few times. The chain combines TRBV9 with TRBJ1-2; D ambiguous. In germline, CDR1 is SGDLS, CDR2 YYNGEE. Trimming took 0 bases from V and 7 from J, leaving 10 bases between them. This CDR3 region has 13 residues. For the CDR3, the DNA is TGTGCCAGCAGCGTAGGGGATATCGGTGGCTACACCTTC. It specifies CASSVGDIGGYTF.

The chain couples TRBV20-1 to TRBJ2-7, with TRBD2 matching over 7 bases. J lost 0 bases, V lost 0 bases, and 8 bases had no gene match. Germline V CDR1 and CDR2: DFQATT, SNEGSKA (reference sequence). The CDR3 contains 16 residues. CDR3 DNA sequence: TGCAGTGCTAGAGATTCCCTAGCGGTTTACTCCTACGAGCAGTACTTC. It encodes CSARDSLAVYSYEQYF.

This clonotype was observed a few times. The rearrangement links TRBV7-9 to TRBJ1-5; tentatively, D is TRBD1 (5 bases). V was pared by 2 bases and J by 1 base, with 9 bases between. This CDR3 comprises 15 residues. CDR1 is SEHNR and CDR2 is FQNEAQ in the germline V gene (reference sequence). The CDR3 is CASSLNWDSNQPQHF. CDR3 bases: TGTGCCAGCAGCTTAAATTGGGACAGCAATCAGCCCCAGCATTTT.

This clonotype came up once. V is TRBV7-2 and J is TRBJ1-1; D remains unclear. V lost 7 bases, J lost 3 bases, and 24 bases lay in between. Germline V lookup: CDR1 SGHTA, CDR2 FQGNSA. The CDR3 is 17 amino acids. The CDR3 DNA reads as TGTGCCAGCAAAGTCTCCAATTGGAGCAGGCCGCACACTGAAGCTTTCTTT. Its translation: CASKVSNWSRPHTEAFF.

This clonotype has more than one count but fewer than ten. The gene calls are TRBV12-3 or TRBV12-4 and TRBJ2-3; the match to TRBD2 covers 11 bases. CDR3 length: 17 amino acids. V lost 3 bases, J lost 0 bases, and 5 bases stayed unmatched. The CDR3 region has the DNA TGTGCCAGCAGTTTCCTGGGACTAGCGGCTAGCACAGATACGCAGTATTTT. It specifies CASSFLGLAASTDTQYF.

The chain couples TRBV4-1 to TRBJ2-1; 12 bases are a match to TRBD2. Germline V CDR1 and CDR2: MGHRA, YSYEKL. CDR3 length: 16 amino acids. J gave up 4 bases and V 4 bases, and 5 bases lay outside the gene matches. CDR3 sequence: CASSPLTSGRYNEQFF. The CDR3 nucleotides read TGCGCCAGCAGCCCACTGACTAGCGGGAGATACAATGAGCAGTTCTTC.

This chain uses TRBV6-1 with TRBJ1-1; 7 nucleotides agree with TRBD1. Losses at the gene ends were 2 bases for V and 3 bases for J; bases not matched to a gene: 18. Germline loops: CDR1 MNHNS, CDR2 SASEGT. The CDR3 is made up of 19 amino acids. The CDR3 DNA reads TGTGCCAGCAGTGAATACATCGACAGGGTGTTGATCGGCTACACTGAAGCTTTCTTT. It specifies CASSEYIDRVLIGYTEAFF.

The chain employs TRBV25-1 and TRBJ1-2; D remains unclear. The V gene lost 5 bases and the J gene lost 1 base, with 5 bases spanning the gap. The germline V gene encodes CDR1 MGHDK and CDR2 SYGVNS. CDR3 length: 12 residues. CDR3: CASSYNNYGYTF. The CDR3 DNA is TGTGCCAGCAGTTACAATAACTATGGCTACACCTTC.

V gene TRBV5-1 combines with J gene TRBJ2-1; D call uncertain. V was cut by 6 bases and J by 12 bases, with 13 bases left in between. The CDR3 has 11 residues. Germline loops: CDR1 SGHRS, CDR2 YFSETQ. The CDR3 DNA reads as TGCGCCAGCAAGGTAGATTTGGTGCAGTTCTTC. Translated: CASKVDLVQFF.

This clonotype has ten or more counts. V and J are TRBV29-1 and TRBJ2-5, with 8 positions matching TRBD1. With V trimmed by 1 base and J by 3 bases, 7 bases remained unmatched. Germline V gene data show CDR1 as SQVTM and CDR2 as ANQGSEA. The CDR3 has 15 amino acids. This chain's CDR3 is CSVEAPDRAEETQYF. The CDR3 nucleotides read TGCAGCGTTGAAGCGCCGGACAGGGCCGAAGAGACCCAGTACTTC.

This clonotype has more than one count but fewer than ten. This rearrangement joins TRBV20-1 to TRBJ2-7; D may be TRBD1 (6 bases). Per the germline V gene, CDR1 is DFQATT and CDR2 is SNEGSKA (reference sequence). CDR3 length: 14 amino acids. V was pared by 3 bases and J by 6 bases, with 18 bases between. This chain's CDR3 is CSASYYPGQTEQYF. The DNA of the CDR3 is TGCAGTGCTAGTTACTATCCGGGACAAACCGAGCAGTACTTC.

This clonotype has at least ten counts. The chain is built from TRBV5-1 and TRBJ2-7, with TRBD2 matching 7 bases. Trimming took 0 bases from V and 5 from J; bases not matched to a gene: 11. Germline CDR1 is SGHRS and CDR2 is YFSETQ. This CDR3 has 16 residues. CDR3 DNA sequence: TGCGCCAGCAGCTTGGGCCCAGCGGGACGGTTCAACGAGCAGTACTTC. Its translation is CASSLGPAGRFNEQYF.

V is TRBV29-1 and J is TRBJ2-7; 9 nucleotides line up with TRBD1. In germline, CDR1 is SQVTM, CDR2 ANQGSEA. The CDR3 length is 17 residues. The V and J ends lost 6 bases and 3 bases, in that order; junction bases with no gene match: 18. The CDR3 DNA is TGCAGCGTCATCATGCCGGGACAGGGTTCTAAGGTCTACGAGCAGTACTTC. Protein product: CSVIMPGQGSKVYEQYF.